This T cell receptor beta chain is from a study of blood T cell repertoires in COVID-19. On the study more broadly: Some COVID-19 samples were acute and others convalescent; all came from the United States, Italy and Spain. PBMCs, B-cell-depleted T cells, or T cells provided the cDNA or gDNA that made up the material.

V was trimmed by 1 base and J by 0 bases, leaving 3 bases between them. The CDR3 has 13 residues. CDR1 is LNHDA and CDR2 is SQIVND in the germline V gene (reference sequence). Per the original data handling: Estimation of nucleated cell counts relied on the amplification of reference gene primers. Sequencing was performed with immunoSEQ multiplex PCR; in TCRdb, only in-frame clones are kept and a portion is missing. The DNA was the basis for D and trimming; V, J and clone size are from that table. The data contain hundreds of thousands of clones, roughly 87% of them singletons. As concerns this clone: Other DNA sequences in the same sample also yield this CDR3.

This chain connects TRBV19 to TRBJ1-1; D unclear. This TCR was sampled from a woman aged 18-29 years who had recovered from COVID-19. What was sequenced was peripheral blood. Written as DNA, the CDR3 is TGTGCCAGTAGTATAGCTTTGAACACTGAAGCTTTCTTT. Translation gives CASSIALNTEAFF.